Below are 27 T cell receptor beta chains sequenced from a single sample in a study of blood T cell repertoires in COVID-19. Sequenced by immunoSEQ multiplex PCR; TCRdb stores in-frame clones only, minus some. The sample lists under 60,000 clones, 90% occurring once. The sequenced material came from peripheral blood. Every receptor here comes from a human donor in a cohort sampled during active COVID-19.

CDR3 region: CASSLAYSTLNTEAFF. DNA for the CDR3: TGCGCCAGCAGCTTGGCCTATAGTACGTTGAACACTGAAGCTTTCTTT. The chain recombines TRBV5-1 with TRBJ1-1; D is ambiguous. Trimming cost V 0 bases and J 0 bases, with 12 bases left between them. The length of the CDR3 is 16 residues. The germline CDR1 and CDR2 sequences are SGHRS and YFSETQ.

In this sample, this clone turned up a few times. The chain is built from TRBV28 and TRBJ2-1; 7 bases are a match to TRBD2. This CDR3 contains 15 residues. The V segment lost 2 bases and the J segment 4 bases; nucleotides outside the gene matches: 5. CDR1 is MDHEN, CDR2 SYDVKM, per germline. The CDR3 reads CASSLGLAVYNEQFF. The CDR3 coding sequence is TGTGCCAGCAGTTTAGGCCTAGCGGTTTACAATGAGCAGTTCTTC.

The chain joins TRBV9 to TRBJ1-6; 8 nucleotides match TRBD1. The germline V gene encodes CDR1 SGDLS and CDR2 YYNGEE. The trim removed 4 bases at V and 7 bases at J, leaving 10 bases unmatched. The CDR3 is 16 residues long. The CDR3 DNA sequence: TGTGCCAGCAGCCCGGACAGGGCCGGGGGGAATTCACCCCTCCACTTT. This gives the protein CASSPDRAGGNSPLHF.

This chain connects TRBV6-6 to TRBJ2-6, with 9 bases identical to TRBD1. Germline assignment: CDR1 MNHNY and CDR2 SVGAGI (reference sequence). J lost 4 bases, V lost 5 bases, and 12 bases had no gene match. The CDR3 is made up of 18 amino acids. The CDR3 coding sequence is TGTGCCAGCAGTCGCACCGGGACAGGGATTTCAGGGGCCAACGTCCTGACTTTC. It translates to CASSRTGTGISGANVLTF.

The genes are TRBV4-1 and TRBJ2-2, with 10 bases aligning to TRBD2. CDR3 length: 16 amino acids. Germline values: CDR1 MGHRA, CDR2 YSYEKL. Trimming at V came to 1 base and at J to 3 bases, leaving 2 bases not matched to a gene. CDR3: CASSQGTSGYTGELFF. The CDR3 bases are TGCGCCAGCAGCCAAGGGACTAGCGGTTACACCGGGGAGCTGTTTTTT.

The chain couples TRBV7-2 to TRBJ1-5; no clear D gene. Germline assignment: CDR1 SGHTA and CDR2 FQGNSA. CDR3 length equals 13 residues. V gave up 3 bases and J gave up 7 bases, with 10 bases separating them. In nucleotides, the CDR3 is TGTGCCAGCAGCTTGTTACGAGAGCAGCCCCAGCATTTT. It yields the protein CASSLLREQPQHF. The variable domain in full, completed from reference TRBV7-2 and TRBJ1-5, reads GAGVSQSPSNKVTEKGKDVELRCDPISGHTALYWYRQSLGQGLEFLIYFQGNSAPDKSGLPSDRFSAERTGGSVSTLTIQRTQQEDSAVYLCASSLLREQPQHFGDGTRLSIL.

This clone has only one observation. The V call is TRBV2, the J call TRBJ2-3, with 10 bases lining up with TRBD1. Germline trimming cut 5 bases from V and 6 bases from J; bases unmatched to any gene: 2. The CDR3 spans 13 residues. Germline CDR1 reads SNHLY; CDR2 reads FYNNEI. The CDR3 sequence is CASSTDRGDTQYF. In DNA, the CDR3 is TGTGCCAGCAGTACGGACAGGGGGGATACGCAGTATTTT.

CDR3 sequence: CASRRGQGTAEQYF. The CDR3 bases are TGTGCCAGCAGGCGGGGACAGGGGACCGCCGAGCAGTACTTC. The chain couples TRBV28 to TRBJ2-7, with 10 bases identical to TRBD1. Germline lookup yields CDR1 MDHEN and CDR2 SYDVKM. This CDR3 is built from 14 residues. The J segment lost 6 bases and the V segment lost 6 bases, leaving 8 bases of the junction unmatched.

V gene TRBV21-1 combines with J gene TRBJ1-6; the table assigns TRBD1, which was not confirmed against the DNA. TRBV21-1 is a listed pseudogene. The CDR3 totals 16 residues. The CDR3: CASSNGCRQPNSPLHF. DNA of the CDR3: TGTGCCAGCAGCAATGGTTGCAGACAGCCGAATTCACCCCTCCACTTT.

This sequence joins TRBV14 and TRBJ1-1; 7 positions agree with TRBD1. There are 13 residues in the CDR3. CDR1 SGHDN and CDR2 FVKESK come from the germline V gene. The ends lost 8 bases at V and 0 bases at J; junction bases unmatched: 3. CDR3 in amino acids: CASSGQMNTEAFF. For the CDR3, the DNA is TGTGCCAGCTCGGGACAGATGAACACTGAAGCTTTCTTT.

The chain recombines TRBV7-6 with TRBJ1-6, with 7 bases fitting TRBD1. J gave up 7 bases and V 4 bases, and 7 bases lay outside the gene matches. The CDR3 is 15 residues long. Germline assignment: CDR1 SGHVS and CDR2 FNYEAQ. CDR3 in amino acids: CASSYGQALNSPLHF. The CDR3, as DNA: TGTGCCAGCAGCTACGGACAGGCCCTCAATTCACCCCTCCACTTT.

The CDR3 DNA is TGTGCCTGGAGTGTACGGGGGAGGGTGACCCAGTACTTC. Translating gives CAWSVRGRVTQYF. The J gene is TRBJ2-5, the V gene TRBV30; 7 nucleotides align to TRBD2. Germline V lookup: CDR1 GTSNPN, CDR2 SVGIG (reference sequence). This CDR3 region has 13 residues. With 0 bases clipped from V and 7 bases from J, the junction kept 5 bases outside the gene matches.

The chain is built from TRBV30 and TRBJ1-1; D call uncertain. This CDR3 contains 9 residues. Germline values: CDR1 GTSNPN, CDR2 SVGIG (reference sequence). V was clipped by 6 bases and J by 8 bases, with 7 bases between them. In DNA, the CDR3 is TGTGCCTGCGGGGTCGAAGCTTTCTTT. Translating it yields CACGVEAFF.

V is TRBV7-3 and J is TRBJ2-3; D is unclear. Trimming removed 2 bases from V and 0 bases from J, with 6 bases in between. This CDR3 comprises 14 residues. Germline V gene lookup returns CDR1 SGHTA and CDR2 FQGTGA. As DNA, the CDR3 is TGTGCCAGCAGCTTACAGGCTAGCACAGATACGCAGTATTTT. It encodes CASSLQASTDTQYF.

The rearrangement links TRBV4-1 to TRBJ1-1; maybe TRBD1 (6 bases). The CDR3 has 15 residues. V was cut by 2 bases and J by 1 base, with 11 bases left in between. Germline V gene lookup returns CDR1 MGHRA and CDR2 YSYEKL. The CDR3 loop is CASSQIPGQNTEAFF. The DNA for the CDR3 is TGCGCCAGCAGCCAAATTCCGGGACAGAACACTGAAGCTTTCTTT.

This clone was seen a single time. Written as DNA, the CDR3 is TGTGCCAGCAGCAAAGAGGAGACTAGCCAGAACCAAGAGACCCAGTACTTC. Its protein is CASSKEETSQNQETQYF. The chain joins TRBV21-1 to TRBJ2-5; the tabulated D call, TRBD2, remains unverified against the DNA. TRBV21-1 constitutes a pseudogene. The CDR3 covers 17 residues.

This chain links TRBV11-3 with TRBJ2-6; D unresolved. The V end lost 5 bases, the J end lost 2 bases, and 10 bases lay between the germline ends. Germline V gives CDR1 SGHNT, CDR2 YENEEA. The CDR3 is 15 amino acids. CDR3 bases: TGTGCCAGCAGCCTTTCGGTTGCTGGGGCCAACGTCCTGACTTTC. It encodes CASSLSVAGANVLTF.

J is TRBJ1-2 and V is TRBV29-1, with D unclear. In germline, CDR1 is SQVTM, CDR2 ANQGSEA. V was pared by 7 bases and J by 4 bases, with 13 bases between. This CDR3 is built from 12 residues. CDR3: CSAGGNPYGYTF. The CDR3 region has the DNA TGCAGCGCAGGAGGGAATCCCTATGGCTACACCTTC.

V gene TRBV6-5 combines with J gene TRBJ1-3, with TRBD1 matching over 7 bases. The CDR3 consists of 15 residues. Per germline, CDR1 MNHEY and CDR2 SVGAGI. J gave up 4 bases and V 2 bases, and 5 bases lay outside the gene matches. The CDR3 bases are TGTGCCAGCAGTTACGAGGGGGCGCGAGGAAACACCATATATTTT. This codes for CASSYEGARGNTIYF.

The chain carries TRBV9 and TRBJ1-5; perhaps TRBD1 as D (5 bases). This CDR3 contains 15 residues. V shed 3 bases and J shed 3 bases, with 13 bases lying between them. The V gene's germline CDR1 is SGDLS and CDR2 YYNGEE. CDR3 sequence (DNA): TGTGCCAGCAGCGCCCACGAAGGGGCCAATCAGCCCCAGCATTTT. It encodes CASSAHEGANQPQHF.

This sequence joins TRBV28 and TRBJ2-7, with 7 bases aligning to TRBD1. This CDR3 is 15 amino acids long. The V segment lost 3 bases and the J segment 6 bases; nucleotides outside the gene matches: 11. Looked up from germline, CDR1 is MDHEN and CDR2 is SYDVKM. The CDR3 spells CASSFYRGRQSEQYV. CDR3 nucleotide sequence: TGTGCCAGCAGTTTTTATAGGGGGCGGCAGAGCGAGCAGTACGTC.

This clone was observed once. This chain connects TRBV7-2 to TRBJ2-7; 9 bases line up with TRBD2. The CDR3 covers 16 residues. CDR1 and CDR2 from the germline V gene are SGHTA and FQGNSA. Trimming removed 4 bases from V and 2 bases from J; junction bases left unmatched: 9. This CDR3 reads CASSSAGGRAAYEQYV. The CDR3 nucleotides are TGTGCCAGCAGCTCAGCAGGCGGGAGGGCTGCCTACGAGCAGTACGTC.

The chain employs TRBV12-3 or TRBV12-4 and TRBJ1-2; D gene uncertain. This CDR3 is 13 amino acids long. Trimming cost V 2 bases and J 3 bases, with 7 bases left between them. This CDR3 reads CASSLPDHYGYTF. Here the CDR3 DNA reads TGTGCCAGCAGTTTACCAGATCACTATGGCTACACCTTC.

This chain joins TRBV7-3 and TRBJ1-2; D remains ambiguous. CDR1 SGHTA and CDR2 FQGTGA come from the germline V gene. Deletions cut 2 bases from V and 0 bases from J, with 4 bases between. The CDR3 totals 13 residues. CDR3 DNA sequence: TGTGCCAGCAGCTTACAAACTAACTATGGCTACACCTTC. It codes for CASSLQTNYGYTF.

The V gene is TRBV27, the J gene TRBJ1-5; D is ambiguous. Germline CDR1 reads MNHEY; CDR2 reads SMNVEV (reference sequence). V shed 8 bases and J shed 2 bases, with 10 bases lying between them. This CDR3 is 13 amino acids long. CDR3 loop: CASALGGNQPQHF. Here the CDR3 DNA reads TGTGCCAGCGCGCTGGGAGGCAATCAGCCCCAGCATTTT.

V gene TRBV7-9 combines with J gene TRBJ2-7; possible D gene TRBD2, 6 bases. The V gene lost 5 bases and the J gene lost 1 base, with 12 bases spanning the gap. The CDR3 consists of 14 residues. Per germline, CDR1 SEHNR and CDR2 FQNEAQ (reference sequence). Here the CDR3 DNA reads TGTGCCAGCAGCCCCAGTGGGGGGTCCTACGAGCAGTACTTC. It encodes CASSPSGGSYEQYF.

This clone showed up just once. This chain uses TRBV4-2 with TRBJ1-3; a possible D gene is TRBD1 (6 bases). Germline V gene sequence: CDR1 LGHNA, CDR2 YNFKEQ. Deletions cut 2 bases from V and 2 bases from J, with 16 bases between. This CDR3 region has 17 residues. The CDR3 region has the DNA TGTGCCAGCAGCCAAAGGACGTCTGGGGGCCCTGGAAACACCATATATTTT. Protein: CASSQRTSGGPGNTIYF.